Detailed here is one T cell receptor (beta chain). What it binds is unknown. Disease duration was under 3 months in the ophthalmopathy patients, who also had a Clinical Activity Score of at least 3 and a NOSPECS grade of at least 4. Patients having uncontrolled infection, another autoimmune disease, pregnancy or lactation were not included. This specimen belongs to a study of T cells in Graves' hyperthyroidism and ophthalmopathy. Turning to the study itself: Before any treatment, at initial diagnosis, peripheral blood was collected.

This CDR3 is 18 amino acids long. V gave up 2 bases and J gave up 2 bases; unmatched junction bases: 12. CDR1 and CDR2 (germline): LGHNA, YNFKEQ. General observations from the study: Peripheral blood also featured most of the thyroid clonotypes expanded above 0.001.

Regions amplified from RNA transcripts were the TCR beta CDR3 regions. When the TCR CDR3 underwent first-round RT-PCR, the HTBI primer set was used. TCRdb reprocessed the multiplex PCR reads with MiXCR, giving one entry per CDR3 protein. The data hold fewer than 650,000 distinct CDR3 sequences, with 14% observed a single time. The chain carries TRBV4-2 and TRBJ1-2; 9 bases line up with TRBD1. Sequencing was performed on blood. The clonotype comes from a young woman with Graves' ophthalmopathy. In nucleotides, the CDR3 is TGTGCCAGCAGCCAAAGACTGGCATACGGGACAGGGAACTATGGCTACACCTTC. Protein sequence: CASSQRLAYGTGNYGYTF.